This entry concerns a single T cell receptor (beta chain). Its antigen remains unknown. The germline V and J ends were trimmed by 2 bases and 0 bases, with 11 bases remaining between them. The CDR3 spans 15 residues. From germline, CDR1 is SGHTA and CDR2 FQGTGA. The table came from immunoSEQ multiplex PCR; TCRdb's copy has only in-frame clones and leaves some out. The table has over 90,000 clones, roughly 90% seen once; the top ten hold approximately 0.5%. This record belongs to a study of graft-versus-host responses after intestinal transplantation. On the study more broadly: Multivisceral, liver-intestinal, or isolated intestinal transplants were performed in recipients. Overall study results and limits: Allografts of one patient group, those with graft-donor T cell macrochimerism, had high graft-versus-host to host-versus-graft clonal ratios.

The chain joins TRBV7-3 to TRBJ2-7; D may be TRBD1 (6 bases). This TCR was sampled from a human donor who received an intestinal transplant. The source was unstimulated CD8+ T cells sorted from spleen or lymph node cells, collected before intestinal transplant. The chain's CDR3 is CASSLGGRGSYEQYF. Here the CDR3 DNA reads TGTGCCAGCAGCTTAGGTGGCAGGGGCTCCTACGAGCAGTACTTC.